This T cell receptor (beta chain) was obtained from a study of blood T cell repertoires in COVID-19. Study-wide background: Collection of acute and convalescent COVID-19 samples took place in the United States, Italy and Spain. T cells, B-cell-depleted T cells, or PBMCs supplied cDNA or gDNA.

As handled by the study authors: Amplification of reference gene primers provided the estimated nucleated cell counts. Method: immunoSEQ multiplex PCR; TCRdb's copy keeps in-frame clones and lacks some. V and J calls plus clone size are reproduced from that table; the DNA served to infer D and trimming. This sample has roughly 250,000 clones, with 75% to 90% found just once. The CDR3 covers 14 residues. Trimming at V came to 5 bases and at J to 4 bases, leaving 4 bases not matched to a gene. Germline lookup yields CDR1 LGHDT and CDR2 YNNKEL (reference sequence). The origin of this receptor is a woman aged 60-75 years with active or convalescent COVID-19. Sequences were obtained from peripheral blood. The V gene is TRBV3-1 (or the pseudogene TRBV3-2), the J gene TRBJ1-4; 7 bases fit TRBD1. The DNA of the CDR3 is TGTGCCAGCAGCGGACAGGCCGATAATGAAAAACTGTTTTTT. Encoded protein: CASSGQADNEKLFF.